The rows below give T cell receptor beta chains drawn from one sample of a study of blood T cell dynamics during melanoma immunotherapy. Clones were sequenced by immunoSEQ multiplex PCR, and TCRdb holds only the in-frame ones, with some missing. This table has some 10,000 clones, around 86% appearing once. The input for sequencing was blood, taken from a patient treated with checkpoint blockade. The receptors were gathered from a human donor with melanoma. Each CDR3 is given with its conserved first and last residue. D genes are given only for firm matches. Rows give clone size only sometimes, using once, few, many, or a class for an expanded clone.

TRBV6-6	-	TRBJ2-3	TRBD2	TGTGCCAGCAGTTACGAGGGACTAGCCTCAGATACGCAGTATTTT	CASSYEGLASDTQYF
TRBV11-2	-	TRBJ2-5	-	TGTGCCAGCAGCAAACAGGTTAGAGAGACCCAGTACTTC	CASSKQVRETQYF
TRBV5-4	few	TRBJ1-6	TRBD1	TGTGCCAGCAGCCGGACAGGGTTGGGAAATTCACCCCTCCACTTT	CASSRTGLGNSPLHF
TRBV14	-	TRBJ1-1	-	TGTGCCAGCAGCCCCTTGGGCCAGTTGAACACTGAAGCTTTCTTT	CASSPLGQLNTEAFF
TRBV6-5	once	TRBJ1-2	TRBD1	TGTGCCAGCATCTCTCGTGGGGACAGGAGCTATGGCTACACCTTC	CASISRGDRSYGYTF
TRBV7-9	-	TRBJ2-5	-	TGTGCCAGCAGCTCTCCGGCGAAATCGGGAGAGACCCAGTACTTC	CASSSPAKSGETQYF
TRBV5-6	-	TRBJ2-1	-	TGTGCCAGCAGCGGCAGTTGGGGGTACAATGAGCAGTTCTTC	CASSGSWGYNEQFF
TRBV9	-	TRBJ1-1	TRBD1	TGTGCCAGCAGCGTACAGGGGGGAGGTGAAGCTTTCTTT	CASSVQGGGEAFF
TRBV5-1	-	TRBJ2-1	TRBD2	TGCGCCAGCAGCTTGGAAATGGTAGCGGGGCGCTCCTACAATGAGCAGTTCTTC	CASSLEMVAGRSYNEQFF
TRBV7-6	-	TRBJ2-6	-	TGTGCCAGCAGCTCCAGAGACTCTGGGGCCAACGTCCTGACTTTC	CASSSRDSGANVLTF
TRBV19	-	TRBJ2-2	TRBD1	TGTGCCAGTGGGACAGGGGCGAACACCGGGGAGCTGTTTTTT	CASGTGANTGELFF
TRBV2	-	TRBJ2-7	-	TGTGCCAGCAGTGAGGAAACCTACGAGCAGTACTTC	CASSEETYEQYF
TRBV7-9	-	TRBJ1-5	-	TGTGCCAGCAGCGACACAGGGAGAGGGCAGCCCCAGCATTTT	CASSDTGRGQPQHF
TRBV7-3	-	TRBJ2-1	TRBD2	TGTGCCAGCAGCACTAGCGTAGACTACAATGAGCAGTTCTTC	CASSTSVDYNEQFF
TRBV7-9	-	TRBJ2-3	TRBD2	TGTGCCAGCAGCTTAGAACTAGCGGGGGGCACAGATACGCAGTATTTT	CASSLELAGGTDTQYF
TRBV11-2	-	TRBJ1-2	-	TGTGCCAGCAGCTTAGTAGGGGTACGTGGCTACACCTTC	CASSLVGVRGYTF
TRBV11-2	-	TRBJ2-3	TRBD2	TGTGCCAGCAGCCCTTCTAGCGGGGGGATAGATACGCAGTATTTT	CASSPSSGGIDTQYF
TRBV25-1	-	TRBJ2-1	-	TGTGCCAGCAGTCCGGGACTTTCCTATTACAATGAGCAGTTCTTC	CASSPGLSYYNEQFF
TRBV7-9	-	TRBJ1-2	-	TGTGCCAGCAGCCGGGACACTGACTATGGCTACACCTTC	CASSRDTDYGYTF
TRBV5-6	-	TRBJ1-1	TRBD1	TGTGCCAGCAGCTTTGGGGACAGGGGCACTGAAGCTTTCTTT	CASSFGDRGTEAFF
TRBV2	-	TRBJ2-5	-	TGTGCCAGCAGTCACGACTGGGACAAGCAAGAGACCCAGTACTTC	CASSHDWDKQETQYF
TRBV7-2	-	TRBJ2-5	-	TGTGCCAGCAGCTTAGCCCGCCACCAAGAGACCCAGTACTTC	CASSLARHQETQYF
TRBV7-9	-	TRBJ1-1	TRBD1	TGTGCCAGCAGCCCCTTTACCGGGACAGGGGGGCTGGGGACTGAAGCTTTCTTT	CASSPFTGTGGLGTEAFF
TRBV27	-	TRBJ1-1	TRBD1	TGTGCCAGCAAGACAGGGGGCGGGAACACTGAAGCTTTCTTT	CASKTGGGNTEAFF
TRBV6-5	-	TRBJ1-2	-	TGTGCCAGCAGTCCACCAGGGTATCAAGGCTACACCTTC	CASSPPGYQGYTF
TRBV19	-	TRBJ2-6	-	TGTGCCAGTAGCCAGGGGTCCCTCTCTGGGGCCAACGTCCTGACTTTC	CASSQGSLSGANVLTF
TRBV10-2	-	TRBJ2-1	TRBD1	TGCGCCAGCAGTCTCAGGACAGGAGGTGAGCAGTTCTTC	CASSLRTGGEQFF
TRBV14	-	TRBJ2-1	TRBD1	TGTGCCAGCAGCCAAGCCGGGACAGGGGGTTACAATGAGCAGTTCTTC	CASSQAGTGGYNEQFF
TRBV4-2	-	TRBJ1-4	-	TGTGCCAGCAGCCAGCTCGCCGGGGACTTTGAAAAACTGTTTTTT	CASSQLAGDFEKLFF
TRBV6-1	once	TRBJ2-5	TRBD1	TGTGCCAGCAGTGCGACAGGGGGCAGGGAGACCCAGTACTTC	CASSATGGRETQYF
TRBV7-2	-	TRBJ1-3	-	TGTGCCAGCAGCTTAAACGGAATCTCTGGAAACACCATATATTTT	CASSLNGISGNTIYF
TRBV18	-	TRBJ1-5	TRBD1	TGTGCCAGCTCACCACAACAAGGACAGGCCGATCAGCCCCAGCATTTT	CASSPQQGQADQPQHF
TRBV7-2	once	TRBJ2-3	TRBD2	TGTGCCAGCAGCTCCCAGCGGGGTAGCACAGATACGCAGTATTTT	CASSSQRGSTDTQYF
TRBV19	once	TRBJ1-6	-	TGTGCCAGTAATCCTGGTGTGAATTTCGCACCCCTCCACTTT	CASNPGVNFAPLHF
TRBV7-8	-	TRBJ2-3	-	TGTGCCAGCAGTCGACAGATTTCCACAGATACGCAGTATTTT	CASSRQISTDTQYF
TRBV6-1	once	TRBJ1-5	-	TGTGCCAGCAGCCCCGGGGGCGGACGACAGCCCCAGCATTTT	CASSPGGGRQPQHF
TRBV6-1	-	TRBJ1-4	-	TGTGCCAGTACGGGACGGTTTGAAAAACTGTTTTTT	CASTGRFEKLFF
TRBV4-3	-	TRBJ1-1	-	TGCGCCAGCAGCCACACAGGGAAGAACACTGAAGCTTTCTTT	CASSHTGKNTEAFF